The source of this T cell receptor (beta chain) is a study of cytomegalovirus exposure and HLA in healthy donors. Study findings and constraints: The availability of immune exposure information extended only to CMV serostatus. When analyzed later, the rates of TCR association showed variation by HLA locus, with DRB1 the most and HLA-C the fewest. Being productive about 90% or about 30% of the time was typical of most TCR beta V segments in an earlier analysis.

As regards this clone: No antigen is known for it.

In the PCR, 60 Vbeta and 13 Jbeta primers were used. Produced via immunoSEQ multiplex PCR; TCRdb's table is partial and in-frame only. Of 150,000 to 200,000 clones in the sample, about 70% were seen once. V was clipped by 0 bases and J by 3 bases, with 13 bases between them. Germline CDR1 SGHRS, CDR2 YFSETQ. The CDR3 runs 15 residues. V is TRBV5-1 and J is TRBJ2-7; the D gene is possibly TRBD2 (6 bases). The sequence derives from a woman aged 40 to 55 in good health and CMV-seropositive. Source material: PBMCs. CDR3 nucleotide sequence: TGCGCCAGCAGCTTGGGACTAGGTGATTACTACGAGCAGTACTTC. It yields the protein CASSLGLGDYYEQYF. The entire variable domain, with the rest obtained from reference TRBV5-1 and TRBJ2-7, is as follows: KAGVTQTPRYLIKTRGQQVTLSCSPISGHRSVSWYQQTPGQGLQFLFEYFSETQRNKGNFPGRFSGRQFSNSRSEMNVSTLELGDSALYLCASSLGLGDYYEQYFGPGTRLTVT.